This T cell receptor beta chain was identified in a study of beta chain features in type 1 diabetes. Study-wide background: Examined across all samples were some 110 million sorted cells. Study outcomes and limitations: Researchers could not determine here whether HLA type influences TCRB rearrangement. Fewer insertions but more deletions were seen at VDJ junctions in type 1 diabetes patients. Shortening that was moderate but significant affected the TCRB CDR3s of Type 1 diabetes patients in all four CD4+ subsets.

V was shortened by 1 base and J by 7 bases, with 11 bases between the two germline ends. This CDR3 is 15 amino acids long. Per the germline V gene, CDR1 is MNHEY and CDR2 is SVGAGI. cDNA synthesis used the whole RNA isolate, giving expressed TCRB sequences. Here immunoSEQ multiplex PCR was the method, and the copy in TCRdb shows in-frame clones only, minus some. The table has hundreds of thousands of clones, 15% seen once. Comment on this clone: The antigen remains undetermined.

This TCR came from a man aged 18 to 29 with type 1 diabetes. The V gene is TRBV6-5, the J gene TRBJ1-6; TRBD1 is a possible D gene (6 bases). The sample consisted of naive CD4+ T cells from blood. CDR3 in DNA: TGTGCCAGCAGTTACTTACAGGGCGTCAATTCACCCCTCCACTTT. Amino acid sequence: CASSYLQGVNSPLHF.